The TCR beta chain described here comes from a study of metastatic and nonmetastatic thyroid tumors. About the study: Malignant and benign thyroid patients had repertoires compared in peripheral blood and tumor or nodule tissue. The study, taken as a whole, reports: Compared with benign nodules, malignant thyroid tumors were reported to have significantly higher TCR beta diversity in both blood and tumor.

This clone was detected ten times or more. Its specificity is not known. V was pared by 0 bases and J by 8 bases, with 4 bases between. Germline CDR1 LNHNV, CDR2 YYDKDF (reference sequence). CDR3 size: 12 residues. Per the study methods: Differences in CDR3 between clinicopathological groups were drawn on to build a classifier intended to discriminate distant-metastatic papillary thyroid cancer patients. TCRdb re-processed the PCR reads through MiXCR. TCRdb assigned the V and J calls; the authors' analysis was not used. The repertoire has tens of thousands of clones, roughly 15% of them found once; the top ten carry around 3.3%. No patient had received any treatment before thyroid surgery.

J is TRBJ1-4 and V is TRBV15, with unresolved D. This TCR derives from a female donor with papillary thyroid cancer or a benign thyroid nodule (not recorded which). Some clones in this sample may be carry-over from other donors' samples. The sequencing input was blood. The CDR3 here is CATSRDREKLFF. The DNA of the CDR3 is TGTGCCACCAGCAGAGATCGAGAAAAACTGTTTTTT.